The table lists the clone carrying this T cell receptor beta chain with a count of one. Its antigen is unidentified. These data are taken from a study of cytomegalovirus exposure and HLA in healthy donors. Study-wide points: A reported reduction in N-insertions relative to the roughly 610-donor mean was seen in an Asian-associated ancestry cluster in a later analysis. As a later analysis revealed, the rate of TCR association differed by HLA locus, with DRB1 most and HLA-C fewest.

Trimming stripped 4 bases from V and 0 bases from J, with 8 bases between. Germline V gene sequence: CDR1 SGHTS, CDR2 YDEGEE. The CDR3 totals 14 residues. With 60 Vbeta and 13 Jbeta primers, the PCR was carried out. Sequencing used immunoSEQ multiplex PCR; TCRdb keeps in-frame clones, though not all of them. The repertoire holds around 100,000 clones, with roughly 80% as singletons. The sample was PBMCs. The chain joins TRBV5-8 to TRBJ2-1, with unresolved D. This TCR came from a man in his thirties or forties in good health and CMV-seropositive. DNA for the CDR3: TGTGCCAGCAGCACGGGTTTCTCCTACAATGAGCAGTTCTTC. Protein: CASSTGFSYNEQFF.